One T cell receptor (beta chain) is described in this entry. The data were taken from a study of shared T cell receptors in the human thymus. Only in-frame clones appear in the TCRdb table, and some are missing; sequencing was by immunoSEQ multiplex PCR. The data show about 380,000 clones, around 93% seen once. CDR3 length: 15 residues. Trimming removed 3 bases from V and 5 bases from J, with 14 bases in between. Germline V gene lookup returns CDR1 SGHDN and CDR2 FVKESK. The receptor was isolated from a human donor. Sequenced: thymocytes. The gene calls are TRBV14 and TRBJ2-1; tentative D call: TRBD2 (5 bases). The CDR3: CASSHGVYSNNEQFF. The CDR3 nucleotides read TGTGCCAGCAGCCACGGGGTATACTCGAACAATGAGCAGTTCTTC.